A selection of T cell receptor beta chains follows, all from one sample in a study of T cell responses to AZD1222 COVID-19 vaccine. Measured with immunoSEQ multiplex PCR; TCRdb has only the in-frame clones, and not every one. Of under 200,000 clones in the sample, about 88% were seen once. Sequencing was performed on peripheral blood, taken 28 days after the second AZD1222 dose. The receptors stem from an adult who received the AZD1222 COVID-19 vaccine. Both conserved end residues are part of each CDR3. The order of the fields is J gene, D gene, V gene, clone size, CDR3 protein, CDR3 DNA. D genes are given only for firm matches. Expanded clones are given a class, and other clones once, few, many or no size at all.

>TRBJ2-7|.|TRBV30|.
CAWGPGTTYEQYF
TGTGCCTGGGGGCCGGGAACCACCTACGAGCAGTACTTC
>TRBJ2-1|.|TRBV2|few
CASMTEGNEQFF
TGTGCCAGCATGACAGAGGGGAATGAGCAGTTCTTC
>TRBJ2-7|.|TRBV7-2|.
CASSFEDRQQYF
TGTGCCAGCAGCTTTGAGGACAGACAGCAGTACTTC
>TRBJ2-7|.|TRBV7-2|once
CASSSGYYEQYF
TGTGCCAGCAGCTCTGGATACTACGAGCAGTACTTC
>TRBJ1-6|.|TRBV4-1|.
CASSQVLGSRNSPLHF
TGCGCCAGCAGCCAAGTTCTCGGCTCCCGTAATTCACCCCTCCACTTT
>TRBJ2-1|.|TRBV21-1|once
CASSKRDTGYNEQFF
TGTGCCAGCAGCAAAAGGGACACAGGGTACAATGAGCAGTTCTTC
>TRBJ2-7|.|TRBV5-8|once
CASSINYEQYF
TGTGCCAGCAGTATTAACTACGAGCAGTACTTC
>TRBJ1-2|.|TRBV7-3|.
CASSPHGGDGGPYGYTF
TGTGCCAGCAGCCCCCACGGAGGGGACGGAGGACCCTATGGCTACACCTTC
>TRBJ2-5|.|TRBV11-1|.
CASSTGRYQETQYF
TGTGCCAGCAGCACCGGCCGATACCAAGAGACCCAGTACTTC
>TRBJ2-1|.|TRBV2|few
CASRLGGEQFF
TGTGCCAGCAGGCTAGGTGGTGAGCAGTTCTTC
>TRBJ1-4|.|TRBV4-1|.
CASSRGTGKTNEKLFF
TGCGCCAGCAGCAGGGGGACGGGGAAAACTAATGAAAAACTGTTTTTT
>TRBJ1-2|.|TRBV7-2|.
CASSSDSYGYTF
TGTGCCAGCAGCTCGGACAGCTATGGCTACACCTTC
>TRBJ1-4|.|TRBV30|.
CAWSSNEKLFF
TGTGCCTGGAGTAGTAATGAAAAACTGTTTTTT
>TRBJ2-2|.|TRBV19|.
CASSIDRGFTGELFF
TGTGCCAGTAGTATAGATCGTGGGTTCACCGGGGAGCTGTTTTTT
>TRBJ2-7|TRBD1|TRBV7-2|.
CASSLVPGQGSRF
TGTGCCAGCAGCTTAGTTCCGGGACAGGGTTCTCGCTTC
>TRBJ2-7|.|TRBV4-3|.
CASSRKTYWVISYEQYF
TGCGCCAGCAGCCGAAAGACTTATTGGGTAATCTCCTACGAGCAGTACTTC
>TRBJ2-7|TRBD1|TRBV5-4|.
CASSSSPGQGVYEQYF
TGTGCCAGCAGCTCCAGTCCGGGACAGGGGGTGTACGAGCAGTACTTC
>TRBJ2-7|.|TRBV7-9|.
CASSLWDGNYEQYF
TGTGCCAGCAGCTTATGGGACGGCAACTACGAGCAGTACTTC
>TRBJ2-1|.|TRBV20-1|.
CSARFIDEQFF
TGCAGTGCTAGGTTCATCGATGAGCAGTTCTTC
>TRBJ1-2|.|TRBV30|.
CAWSVRAGNYGYTF
TGTGCCTGGAGTGTAAGGGCAGGCAACTATGGCTACACCTTC
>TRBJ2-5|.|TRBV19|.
CASSKSLSQETQYF
TGTGCCAGTAGTAAAAGCCTATCTCAAGAGACCCAGTACTTC
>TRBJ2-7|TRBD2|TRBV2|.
CASSEGLAAHYEQYF
TGTGCCAGCAGTGAAGGACTAGCGGCACATTACGAGCAGTACTTC
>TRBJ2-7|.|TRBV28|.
CASSSSRVREQYF
TGTGCCAGCAGTTCATCAAGGGTGCGCGAGCAGTACTTC
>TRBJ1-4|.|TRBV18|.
CASSPVTPNEKLFF
TGTGCCAGCTCCCCCGTGACACCGAATGAAAAACTGTTTTTT
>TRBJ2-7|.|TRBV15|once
CATRTTGNEQYF
TGTGCCACCAGGACCACAGGGAACGAGCAGTACTTC
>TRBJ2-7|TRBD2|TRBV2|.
CAGVGLAGDYEQYF
TGTGCCGGCGTTGGACTAGCGGGAGACTACGAGCAGTACTTC
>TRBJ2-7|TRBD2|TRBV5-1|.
CASSPDSGKTYEQYF
TGCGCCAGCAGCCCTGATAGCGGGAAAACCTACGAGCAGTACTTC
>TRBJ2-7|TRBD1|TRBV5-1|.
CASSLFRQGAHEQYF
TGCGCCAGCAGCTTGTTTAGACAGGGGGCTCACGAGCAGTACTTC
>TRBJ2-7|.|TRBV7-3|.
CASSSNGIYEQYF
TGTGCCAGCAGCTCAAATGGGATCTACGAGCAGTACTTC
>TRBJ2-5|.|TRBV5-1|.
CASSLSGGTQETQYF
TGCGCCAGCAGCTTGAGTGGCGGCACACAAGAGACCCAGTACTTC
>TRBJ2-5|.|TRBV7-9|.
CASSSIFEETQYF
TGTGCCAGCAGCTCCATTTTCGAAGAGACCCAGTACTTC
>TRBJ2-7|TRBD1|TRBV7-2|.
CASSPDRGRNEQYF
TGTGCCAGCAGCCCCGACAGGGGGCGGAACGAGCAGTACTTC
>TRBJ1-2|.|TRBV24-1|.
CATSVGDDFEDGYTF
TGTGCCACCAGTGTTGGGGACGATTTTGAAGATGGCTACACCTTC
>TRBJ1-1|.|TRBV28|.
CATSLGPEAFF
TGTGCCACCTCCCTAGGGCCTGAAGCTTTCTTT
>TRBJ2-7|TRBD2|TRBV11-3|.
CASSTSGSSYEQYF
TGTGCCAGCAGCACTAGCGGATCCTCCTACGAGCAGTACTTC
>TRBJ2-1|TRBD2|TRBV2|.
CASSDLAGGGNEQFF
TGTGCCAGCAGTGACCTAGCGGGAGGGGGCAATGAGCAGTTCTTC
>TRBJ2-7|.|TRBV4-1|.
CASSPRGLHSSYEQYF
TGCGCCAGCAGCCCTAGGGGACTTCACAGCTCCTACGAGCAGTACTTC
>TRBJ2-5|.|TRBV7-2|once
CASSLSPLYQETQYF
TGTGCCAGCAGCTTAAGCCCCCTGTACCAAGAGACCCAGTACTTC
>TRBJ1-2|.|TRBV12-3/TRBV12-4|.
CASSLTGGYTF
TGTGCCAGCAGTTTGACGGGGGGCTACACCTTC
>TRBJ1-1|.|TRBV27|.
CASSLGNTEAFF
TGTGCCAGCTCCCTCGGGAACACTGAAGCTTTCTTT
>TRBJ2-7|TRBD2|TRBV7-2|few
CASNYPGLAGAGEQYF
TGTGCCAGCAACTACCCGGGACTAGCGGGAGCGGGCGAGCAGTACTTC
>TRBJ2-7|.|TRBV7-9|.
CASSLGNEQYF
TGTGCCAGCAGCTTAGGTAACGAGCAGTACTTC
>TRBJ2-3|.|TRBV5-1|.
CASSLVGARADTQYF
TGCGCCAGCAGCTTGGTGGGGGCGCGGGCAGATACGCAGTATTTT
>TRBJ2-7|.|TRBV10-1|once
CASIPSGTAQTYEQYF
TGCGCCAGCATCCCCTCGGGTACAGCGCAAACCTACGAGCAGTACTTC
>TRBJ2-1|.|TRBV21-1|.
CASTSVAGGTYNEQFF
.
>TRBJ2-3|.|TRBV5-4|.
CASSLGATSSTDTQYF
TGTGCCAGCAGCTTGGGTGCGACTAGTAGCACAGATACGCAGTATTTT
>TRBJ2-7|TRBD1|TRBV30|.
CAGDSSGEQYF
TGTGCCGGGGACAGCTCGGGAGAGCAGTACTTC
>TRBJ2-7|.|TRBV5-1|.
CASAIGGGSAYEQYF
TGCGCCAGCGCCATAGGTGGCGGATCAGCCTACGAGCAGTACTTC
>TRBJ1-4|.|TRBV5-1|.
CASRQMEGGGEKLFF
TGCGCCAGCAGACAAATGGAGGGGGGCGGCGAAAAACTGTTTTTT
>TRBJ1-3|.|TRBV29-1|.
CSVEDTSAQSFGNTIYF
TGCAGCGTTGAAGACACCTCGGCCCAAAGCTTTGGAAACACCATATATTTT
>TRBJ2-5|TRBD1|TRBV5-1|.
CASSTGQGRETQYF
TGCGCCAGCAGCACCGGACAGGGAAGGGAGACCCAGTACTTC
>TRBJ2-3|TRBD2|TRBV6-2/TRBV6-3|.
CASSLGLAGAGRDTQYF
TGTGCCAGCAGCCTGGGACTAGCGGGAGCTGGGAGGGATACGCAGTATTTT
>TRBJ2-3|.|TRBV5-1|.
CASSLATDTQYF
TGCGCCAGCAGCTTGGCCACAGATACGCAGTATTTT
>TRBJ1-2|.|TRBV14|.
CASSQDLASLNGYTF
TGTGCCAGCAGCCAAGATCTGGCCAGCCTAAATGGCTACACCTTC
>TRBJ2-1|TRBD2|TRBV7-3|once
CASSPQTSAILNEQFF
TGTGCCAGCAGCCCGCAGACTAGCGCGATATTGAATGAGCAGTTCTTC